A selection of T cell receptor beta chains follows, all from one sample in a study of blood T cell repertoires in COVID-19. Clones were sequenced by immunoSEQ multiplex PCR, and TCRdb holds only the in-frame ones, with some missing. Here the sample spans 250,000 to 300,000 clones, approximately 91% being singletons. The material sequenced was peripheral blood. The origin of the receptors is a woman aged 25 to 39 with COVID-19, enrolled during active disease. The conserved cysteine and the conserved F or W are not part of the CDR3 here. Fields, in order: CDR3 protein, J gene, V gene, D gene, clone size. A D gene is named only where the DNA matches it firmly. Not all rows give a size; the values are once, few, many and, for expanded clones, a class.

ASSEEDQKPSYEQY TRBJ2-7 TRBV5-5 NA once
ASSSRSETQY TRBJ2-5 TRBV7-2 NA few
ASTPRGGRNTEAF TRBJ1-1 TRBV7-6 NA NA
ASSLSGQDYEQY TRBJ2-7 TRBV5-6 TRBD1 NA
ASSQDGGRSNEQF TRBJ2-1 TRBV3-1/TRBV3-2 TRBD2 few
ASSQPNGQPQH TRBJ1-5 TRBV4-1 NA NA
ASTPTSGRLRGQY TRBJ2-7 TRBV7-6 TRBD2 NA
ASSQSSGRPYNEQF TRBJ2-1 TRBV3-1/TRBV3-2 NA NA
ASSAPPGRISGEQY TRBJ2-7 TRBV7-9 NA few
AWKGAGEKLF TRBJ1-4 TRBV30 NA NA
ASSGQVVTYEQY TRBJ2-7 TRBV28 TRBD1 NA
ASSLPRTGGSNEQF TRBJ2-1 TRBV7-6 TRBD1 NA
ASSIQTATNEKLF TRBJ1-4 TRBV19 NA NA
ASGLGGPGSGNTIY TRBJ1-3 TRBV12-5 NA NA
ASTPVGGAGVEYNEQF TRBJ2-1 TRBV28 TRBD2 NA
ASSPPDRGRRGYT TRBJ1-2 TRBV6-5 TRBD1 NA
ASSDGELATDTQY TRBJ2-3 TRBV10-1 NA NA
ASSYDSWTEAF TRBJ1-1 TRBV6-2/TRBV6-3 NA NA
ASDRGGLGTDTQY TRBJ2-3 TRBV9 TRBD2 NA
ASSQDPPAGLNNEQF TRBJ2-1 TRBV4-1 NA NA
ASSLAGGSSYEQY TRBJ2-7 TRBV5-6 NA once
ASSLGEGASGANVLT TRBJ2-6 TRBV5-1 TRBD1 NA
ASSLERGLGEQY TRBJ2-7 TRBV5-1 NA NA
ASSIPGTTYNEQF TRBJ2-1 TRBV5-1 TRBD2 once
ASSLGAGGVETQY TRBJ2-5 TRBV5-1 TRBD1 NA
ASSIGGRAYEQY TRBJ2-7 TRBV19 TRBD2 NA
ASSVAGGAGNQPQH TRBJ1-5 TRBV2 TRBD1 once
ASSPGMRGSAF TRBJ1-1 TRBV4-3 NA few
ASSPRTGNEQY TRBJ2-7 TRBV5-4 TRBD1 NA
ASSKAERDASLARELF TRBJ2-2 TRBV21-1 NA NA
ATSDPRGSTDTQY TRBJ2-3 TRBV24-1 NA NA
ASSRRTETASGNTIY TRBJ1-3 TRBV18 NA NA